These T cell receptor beta chains were read from a single sample in a study of early T cells in non-severe SARS-CoV-2 infection. TCRdb reprocessed the 5' RACE reads via MiXCR and lists one record per CDR3 protein. The repertoire holds tens of thousands of distinct CDR3 sequences, with 9% to 15% as singletons. The specimen sequenced was whole blood. The source of these receptors is an adult who was a healthcare worker with PCR-confirmed SARS-CoV-2 infection or an uninfected control (not recorded which). Each CDR3 is given with its conserved first and last residue. Each record gives: V gene, clone size, J gene, D gene, CDR3 DNA, CDR3 protein. D genes are given only for firm matches. Expanded clones are given a class, and other clones once, few, many or no size at all.

TRBV20-1,few,TRBJ1-1,TRBD1,TGCAGTGCTAGTCGGAGACAGGGAAAGAACACTGAAGCTTTCTTT,CSASRRQGKNTEAFF
TRBV29-1,few,TRBJ2-7,TRBD2,TGCAGCGTTGCACTGCTAGCGGGATACCACGAGCAGTACTTC,CSVALLAGYHEQYF
TRBV13,-,TRBJ2-3,-,TGTGCCAGCAGCCCTGGGGGCGGCGGGACCGATACGCAGTATTTT,CASSPGGGGTDTQYF
TRBV7-6,many,TRBJ2-5,TRBD2,TGTGCCAGCAGCTTAGCGCTGGGTGGACTAGCGCGGGAGACCCAGTACTTC,CASSLALGGLARETQYF
TRBV5-4,few,TRBJ2-5,TRBD2,TGTGCCAGCAGCTACAGACTAGCGGGGGGGTCCGAGACCCAGTACTTC,CASSYRLAGGSETQYF
TRBV5-6,-,TRBJ2-5,-,TGTGCCAGCAGCAGGGGCAGCCAAGAGACCCAGTACTTC,CASSRGSQETQYF
TRBV29-1,-,TRBJ2-3,-,TGCAGCGTAACAGTCCCCACAGATACGCAGTATTTT,CSVTVPTDTQYF
TRBV5-1,few,TRBJ1-1,TRBD1,TGCGCCAGCAGCCCCTCCGGGACAGGTGGCACTGAAGCTTTCTTT,CASSPSGTGGTEAFF
TRBV27,-,TRBJ1-3,-,TGTGCCAGCAGACCTCTATCGCCTGGGCCGAAGGGAAACACCATATATTTT,CASRPLSPGPKGNTIYF
TRBV7-9,once,TRBJ2-7,TRBD1,TGTGCCAGCAGGAAAGCGACAGGGGGCCTGCGGTACGAGCAGTACTTC,CASRKATGGLRYEQYF
TRBV2,many,TRBJ2-1,TRBD2,TGTGCCAGCAGTGAGGAGGCGGGGGGGCGGAGTGAGCAGTTCTTC,CASSEEAGGRSEQFF
TRBV12-3/TRBV12-4,few,TRBJ1-2,TRBD1,TGTGCCAGCAGTTTCAGGGGGAGCTTTAACTATGGCTACACCTTC,CASSFRGSFNYGYTF
TRBV2,-,TRBJ2-1,TRBD1,TGTGCCAGCAGTTTCACAGGGGTCCATGAGCAGTTCTTC,CASSFTGVHEQFF
TRBV12-3/TRBV12-4,-,TRBJ2-7,-,TGTGCCAGCAGTGTGACTTCCTACGAGCAGTACTTC,CASSVTSYEQYF
TRBV19,-,TRBJ2-6,TRBD1,TGTGCCAGTAGTAATTCACGGACAGGGGACGGGGCCAACGTCCTGACTTTC,CASSNSRTGDGANVLTF
TRBV11-2,few,TRBJ2-7,TRBD1,TGTGCCAGCAGCTCCCGCGATTCAGGGGGCCACGAGCAGTACTTC,CASSSRDSGGHEQYF
TRBV25-1,-,TRBJ2-7,TRBD1,TGTGCCAGCAGTGACCCCGGGACAGGGGTCTACGAGCAGTACTTC,CASSDPGTGVYEQYF
TRBV12-3/TRBV12-4,few,TRBJ1-5,-,TGTGCCAGCAGTTTAGGAGGGAAGCGCCAGCCCCAGCATTTT,CASSLGGKRQPQHF
TRBV29-1,few,TRBJ2-1,-,TGCAGCGTTGAAAGGGCCGGGCCACCCCGTAACAATGAGCAGTTCTTC,CSVERAGPPRNNEQFF
TRBV18,-,TRBJ1-2,TRBD1,TGTGCCAGTACAGGGGGCTTCTCTAACTATGGCTACACCTTC,CASTGGFSNYGYTF
TRBV6-5,-,TRBJ2-1,-,TGTGCCAGCAGTTCGTGGGGGTCCGGGACGAATAATGAGCAGTTCTTC,CASSSWGSGTNNEQFF
TRBV7-7,many,TRBJ2-3,TRBD1,TGTGCTAGCAGTAGACAGGGGGCGGGAGATACGCAGTATTTT,CASSRQGAGDTQYF
TRBV5-1,many,TRBJ2-5,TRBD2,TGCGCCAGCAGCGAAGGGACTAGCGGAGACCTACAAGAGACCCAGTACTTC,CASSEGTSGDLQETQYF
TRBV29-1,many,TRBJ2-3,-,TGCAGCGGCGATACGCAGTATTTT,CSGDTQYF
TRBV6-2/TRBV6-3,many,TRBJ1-2,-,TGTGCCAGCAGTTACAGATATGGCTACACCTTC,CASSYRYGYTF
TRBV7-2,many,TRBJ2-5,TRBD2,TGTGCCAGCAGCCGTAAGGGAGGGGAGACCCAGTACTTC,CASSRKGGETQYF
TRBV12-3/TRBV12-4,once,TRBJ1-5,-,TGTGCCAGCAGGGCCACAGGTCGGGCCCAGCATTTT,CASRATGRAQHF
TRBV29-1,many,TRBJ2-7,TRBD1,TGCAGCGTTGCCAGGGGGCGCCACGAGCAGTACTTC,CSVARGRHEQYF
TRBV4-1,-,TRBJ2-7,TRBD1,TGCGCCAGCAGCCACCAGACAGGGGCGTACGAGCAGTACTTC,CASSHQTGAYEQYF
TRBV7-8,many,TRBJ1-6,TRBD1,TGTGCCAGCAGCTTTGCCACAGGGGGTAATTCACCCCTCCACTTT,CASSFATGGNSPLHF
TRBV5-1,many,TRBJ2-7,-,TGCGCCAGCAGCTTGTCACGCTACGAGCAGTACTTC,CASSLSRYEQYF
TRBV10-2,few,TRBJ1-6,-,TGCGCCAGCCAGGGGAACACTGGTTCACCCCTCCACTTT,CASQGNTGSPLHF
TRBV6-5,few,TRBJ2-2,TRBD2,TGTGCCAGCAGTGGACTAGCGGGAGCCGGGGAGCTGTTTTTT,CASSGLAGAGELFF
TRBV5-5,many,TRBJ1-5,TRBD1,TGTGCCAGCAGCTTGCTCCCAGGGGGCGAACAGCCCCAGCATTTT,CASSLLPGGEQPQHF
TRBV10-1,many,TRBJ1-2,-,TGCGCCAGCAGTGAATCCAGGCTAAACTATGGCTACACCTTC,CASSESRLNYGYTF
TRBV12-3/TRBV12-4,few,TRBJ2-2,TRBD2,TGTGCCGCCAAGCGGGGAGCGTCGGACACCGGGGAGCTGTTTTTT,CAAKRGASDTGELFF
TRBV11-2,many,TRBJ1-2,-,TGTGCCAGCAGTCTCGGTTTGGGACGGTCCTTC,CASSLGLGRSF
TRBV20-1,many,TRBJ2-7,TRBD1,TGCAGTGCTCAAAGGCAGGGGGATTCGCGCGAGCAGTACTTC,CSAQRQGDSREQYF
TRBV28,many,TRBJ1-5,-,TGTGCCAGCAGACCCGGTTTGGCGGTGAGCAATCAGCCCCAGCATTTT,CASRPGLAVSNQPQHF